Presented here are 19 T cell receptor beta chains from one specimen sequenced in a study of cytomegalovirus exposure and HLA in healthy donors. In the PCR, 60 Vbeta and 13 Jbeta primers were used. TCRdb's table, derived via immunoSEQ multiplex PCR, lists solely in-frame clones and lacks some. The data show about 130,000 clones, with 75% to 85% seen just once and 1% held by the top ten. The specimen was PBMCs. All receptors derive from a man aged 40-49 years in good health and CMV-seronegative.

The chain combines TRBV5-1 with TRBJ2-2, with TRBD1 matching over 11 bases. Germline V gene data show CDR1 as SGHRS and CDR2 as YFSETQ. The CDR3 extends over 16 amino acids. V gave up 4 bases and J gave up 7 bases; unmatched junction bases: 9. The DNA of the CDR3 is TGCGCCAGCAGCGAAGGGACAGGGGGTACGGACGGGGAGCTGTTTTTT. Residues: CASSEGTGGTDGELFF.

J is TRBJ2-5 and V is TRBV4-1; 10 nucleotides line up with TRBD2. V shed 1 base and J 1 base; nucleotides not matched to a gene: 3. Germline CDR1 MGHRA, CDR2 YSYEKL. The CDR3 has 16 residues. The CDR3 spells CASSQVVAGGQETQYF. As DNA, the CDR3 is TGCGCCAGCAGCCAAGTTGTAGCGGGGGGCCAAGAGACCCAGTACTTC.

The V gene is TRBV7-2, the J gene TRBJ1-1, with a weak D call TRBD1 (5 bases). Trimming stripped 3 bases from V and 2 bases from J, with 10 bases between. CDR3 size: 14 residues. The germline CDR1 and CDR2 sequences are SGHTA and FQGNSA. CDR3 bases: TGTGCCAGCAGCTTTCAGGGTACCAACACTGAAGCTTTCTTT. It yields the protein CASSFQGTNTEAFF.

This clone was recorded only once. CDR3 in amino acids: CASSLNSGTDGYGYTF. The CDR3 DNA is TGTGCCAGCAGCCTAAACTCCGGGACAGACGGCTATGGCTACACCTTC. The V gene is TRBV7-2, the J gene TRBJ1-2; 7 nucleotides agree with TRBD1. With V trimmed by 5 bases and J by 4 bases, 13 bases remained unmatched. In germline, CDR1 is SGHTA, CDR2 FQGNSA. The length of the CDR3 is 16 residues.

The chain employs TRBV30 and TRBJ1-5; D unresolved. Germline CDR1 and CDR2: GTSNPN and SVGIG (reference sequence). There are 15 residues in the CDR3. With 1 base removed from V and 4 bases from J, the gap between germline ends came to 14 bases. The CDR3 region has the DNA TGTGCCTGGAGTGCTACAGAGACAAATAATCAGCCCCAGCATTTT. Its protein is CAWSATETNNQPQHF.

The chain carries TRBV7-6 and TRBJ2-3; D might be TRBD2 (6 bases). The CDR3 runs 15 residues. Germline V gene lookup returns CDR1 SGHVS and CDR2 FNYEAQ. The V end lost 2 bases, the J end lost 6 bases, and 15 bases lay between the germline ends. The DNA for the CDR3 is TGTGCCAGCAGCTTATACGGGGGAGCAGGGGATACGCAGTATTTT. Its translation is CASSLYGGAGDTQYF.

This rearrangement joins TRBV5-1 to TRBJ2-1; 11 bases map to TRBD1. Germline assignment: CDR1 SGHRS and CDR2 YFSETQ. The CDR3 has 14 residues. The V segment lost 4 bases and the J segment 6 bases; nucleotides outside the gene matches: 3. The CDR3 spells CASSTGTGGNEQFF. The CDR3 nucleotides read TGCGCCAGCAGCACTGGGACAGGGGGCAATGAGCAGTTCTTC.

The chain combines TRBV2 with TRBJ2-3, with 7 nucleotides matching TRBD2. After removal of 5 bases from V and 3 bases from J, the junction contained 17 bases not matched to a gene. Germline CDR1 is SNHLY and CDR2 is FYNNEI. The CDR3 is 18 residues long. The CDR3 bases are TGTGCCAGCAGTACTCCCAAGGAGGGAGGGCTGAGGACAGATACGCAGTATTTT. It encodes CASSTPKEGGLRTDTQYF.

This sequence joins TRBV7-2 and TRBJ2-1; 9 nucleotides agree with TRBD2. This CDR3 has 15 residues. J lost 8 bases, V lost 5 bases, and 10 bases had no gene match. The germline gives CDR1 SGHTA, CDR2 FQGNSA. The CDR3 DNA follows: TGTGCCAGCAGCCTCCCGGCGCGGGAGGGTGATGAGCAGTTCTTC. This codes for CASSLPAREGDEQFF.

This chain connects TRBV5-1 to TRBJ2-3, with 8 bases fitting TRBD1. The ends lost 5 bases at V and 4 bases at J; junction bases unmatched: 0. The CDR3 length is 12 residues. From germline, CDR1 is SGHRS and CDR2 YFSETQ. The CDR3 sequence: CASRQGADTQYF. The CDR3 nucleotides are TGCGCCAGCAGACAGGGGGCAGATACGCAGTATTTT.

This sequence joins TRBV2 and TRBJ2-1; 8 bases map to TRBD2. Germline V CDR1 and CDR2: SNHLY, FYNNEI. There are 15 residues in the CDR3. V gave up 8 bases and J gave up 4 bases; unmatched junction bases: 10. CDR3 in amino acids: CASSGGRGAYNEQFF. CDR3 bases: TGTGCCAGCTCGGGGGGGCGTGGAGCTTACAATGAGCAGTTCTTC.

This chain links TRBV2 with TRBJ2-5; 7 nucleotides line up with TRBD1. CDR3 length equals 12 residues. V lost 7 bases and J lost 5; bases outside the gene matches: 4. CDR1 SNHLY and CDR2 FYNNEI come from the germline V gene. CDR3 nucleotide sequence: TGTGCCAGCAAGGGGGCAGGGGAGACCCAGTACTTC. Translated, it gives CASKGAGETQYF.

V is TRBV6-5 and J is TRBJ2-1; the D is unclear. Trimming removed 0 bases from V and 3 bases from J, with 6 bases in between. The CDR3 runs 14 residues. Germline-derived CDR1 and CDR2 are MNHEY and SVGAGI. The CDR3, as DNA: TGTGCCAGCAGTTACTCGAATAGCTACAATGAGCAGTTCTTC. Translated, it gives CASSYSNSYNEQFF.

This clone was picked up a small number of times. The chain combines TRBV28 with TRBJ2-7; D call uncertain. Trimming shortened V by 7 bases and J by 4 bases, and 11 bases separated the two germline ends. Germline V lookup: CDR1 MDHEN, CDR2 SYDVKM. This CDR3 region has 12 residues. CDR3 DNA sequence: TGTGCCAGCACCCAGCCGGGTTACGAGCAGTACTTC. This encodes CASTQPGYEQYF. The full variable domain, in which reference TRBV28 and TRBJ2-7 provide the parts outside the CDR3, is DVKVTQSSRYLVKRTGEKVFLECVQDMDHENMFWYRQDPGLGLRLIYFSYDVKMKEKGDIPEGYSVSREKKERFSLILESASTNQTSMYLCASTQPGYEQYFGPGTRLTVT.

Here the CDR3 reads CASSPTSGRAYEQYF. CDR3 in DNA: TGTGCCAGCAGTCCCACTAGCGGGAGGGCCTACGAGCAGTACTTC. The chain has TRBV27 and TRBJ2-7, with 13 bases fitting TRBD2. V lost 5 bases to trimming and J lost 2 bases; unmatched junction nucleotides: 3. CDR1 and CDR2 (germline): MNHEY, SMNVEV (reference sequence). The CDR3 extends over 15 amino acids.

V usage is TRBV27 and J usage is TRBJ1-4, with D perhaps TRBD1 (5 bases). V lost 7 bases, J lost 7 bases, and 19 bases lay in between. The germline CDR1 and CDR2 sequences are MNHEY and SMNVEV (reference sequence). This CDR3 has 15 residues. The CDR3 sequence: CASMGGSGMGEKLFF. The CDR3 DNA reads as TGTGCCAGCATGGGAGGGTCAGGGATGGGTGAAAAACTGTTTTTT. The entire variable domain, with the rest obtained from reference TRBV27 and TRBJ1-4, is as follows: EAQVTQNPRYLITVTGKKLTVTCSQNMNHEYMSWYRQDPGLGLRQIYYSMNVEVTDKGDVPEGYKVSRKEKRNFPLILESPSPNQTSLYFCASMGGSGMGEKLFFGSGTQLSVL.

The chain employs TRBV27 and TRBJ2-2; 8 nucleotides align to TRBD2. With V trimmed by 9 bases and J by 0 bases, 15 bases remained unmatched. The germline CDR1 and CDR2 sequences are MNHEY and SMNVEV (reference sequence). The CDR3 is 18 residues long. The CDR3 protein is CARTMSGRRTANTGELFF. The CDR3 nucleotides are TGTGCCAGGACGATGAGCGGGAGAAGGACAGCGAACACCGGGGAGCTGTTTTTT.

The CDR3 protein is CAWGTGTSEAFF. CDR3 nucleotide sequence: TGTGCCTGGGGGACAGGAACGAGTGAAGCTTTCTTT. The J gene is TRBJ1-1, the V gene TRBV30, with 8 bases aligning to TRBD1. From germline, CDR1 is GTSNPN and CDR2 SVGIG (reference sequence). The trim removed 5 bases at V and 7 bases at J, leaving 6 bases unmatched. CDR3 length: 12 residues.

This chain connects TRBV7-9 to TRBJ1-4; tentative D call: TRBD1 (6 bases). V dropped 5 bases and J dropped 7 bases, with 20 bases sitting between them. Looked up from germline, CDR1 is SEHNR and CDR2 is FQNEAQ (reference sequence). This CDR3 has 16 residues. The CDR3: CASSDEPGQASEKLFF. The CDR3, as DNA: TGTGCCAGCAGCGACGAACCGGGACAAGCTTCTGAAAAACTGTTTTTT.